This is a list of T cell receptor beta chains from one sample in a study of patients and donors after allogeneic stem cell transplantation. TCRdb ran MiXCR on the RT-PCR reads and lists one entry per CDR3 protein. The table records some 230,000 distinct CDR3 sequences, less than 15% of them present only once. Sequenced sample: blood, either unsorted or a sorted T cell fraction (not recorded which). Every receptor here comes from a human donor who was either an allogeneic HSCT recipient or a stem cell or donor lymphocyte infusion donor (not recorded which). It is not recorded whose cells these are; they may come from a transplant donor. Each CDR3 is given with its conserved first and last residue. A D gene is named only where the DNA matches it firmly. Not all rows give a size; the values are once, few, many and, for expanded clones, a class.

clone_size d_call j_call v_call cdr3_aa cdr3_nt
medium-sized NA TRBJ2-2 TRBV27 CASSLAGAVGNTGELFF TGTGCCAGCAGTTTAGCGGGGGCAGTCGGGAACACCGGGGAGCTGTTTTTT
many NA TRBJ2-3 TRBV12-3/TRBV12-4 CASTLAAGGDTQYF TGTGCCAGCACCTTAGCGGCAGGCGGCGATACGCAGTATTTT
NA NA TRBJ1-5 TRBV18 CASSTPIGMRNQPQHF TGTGCCAGCTCGACCCCTATCGGGATGAGAAATCAGCCCCAGCATTTT
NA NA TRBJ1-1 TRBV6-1 CASSTRTVSEAFF TGTGCCAGCAGTACCCGGACAGTGTCTGAAGCTTTCTTT
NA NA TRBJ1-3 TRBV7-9 CASSPRVRTGNTIYF TGTGCCAGCAGCCCCCGGGTGAGGACTGGAAACACCATATATTTT
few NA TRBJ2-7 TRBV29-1 CSVIQGSDEQYF TGCAGCGTTATCCAGGGATCAGACGAGCAGTACTTC
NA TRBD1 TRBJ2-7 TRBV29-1 CSVERDRGREQYF TGCAGCGTTGAAAGGGACAGGGGTCGCGAGCAGTACTTC
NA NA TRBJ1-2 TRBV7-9 CASSSTAVGGYTF TGTGCCAGCAGCTCGACGGCCGTAGGTGGCTACACCTTC
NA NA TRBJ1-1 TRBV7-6 CASSKREGEAFF TGTGCCAGCAGCAAACGCGAGGGGGAAGCTTTCTTT
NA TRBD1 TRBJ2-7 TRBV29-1 CSARTGNSYEQYF TGCAGCGCCCGGACAGGGAACTCCTACGAGCAGTACTTC
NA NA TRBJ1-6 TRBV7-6 CASSSKGFRSSYNSPLHF TGTGCCAGCAGCTCAAAGGGATTCAGGAGCTCCTATAATTCACCCCTCCACTTT
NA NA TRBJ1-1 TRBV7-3 CASSPNSERGTEAFF TGTGCCAGCAGCCCCAACTCCGAGCGAGGCACTGAAGCTTTCTTT
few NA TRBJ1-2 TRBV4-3 CASSQAGSGVYGYTF TGCGCCAGCAGCCAAGCAGGGTCAGGGGTCTATGGCTACACCTTC
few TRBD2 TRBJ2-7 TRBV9 CASSVGGTSGIYEQYF TGTGCCAGCAGCGTAGGAGGGACTAGCGGGATCTACGAGCAGTACTTC
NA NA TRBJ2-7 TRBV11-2 CASSLFGQTYEQYF TGTGCCAGCAGCTTGTTCGGACAGACATACGAGCAGTACTTC
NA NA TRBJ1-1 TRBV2 CASNQNGVTEAFF TGTGCCAGCAACCAAAACGGGGTCACTGAAGCTTTCTTT
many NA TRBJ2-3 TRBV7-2 CASSPGRGGTDTQYF TGTGCCAGCAGCCCCGGTCGGGGCGGCACAGATACGCAGTATTTT
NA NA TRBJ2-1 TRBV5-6 CASTLKGREQFF TGTGCCAGCACACTAAAAGGTCGTGAGCAGTTCTTC
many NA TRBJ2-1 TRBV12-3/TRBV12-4 CASSLGADLEAFF TGTGCCAGCAGTTTAGGCGCGGACTTAGAAGCGTTCTTC